Detailed here is one T cell receptor (beta chain). Survey-level immunoSEQ sequencing profiled the TCR beta repertoire. Clones were sequenced by immunoSEQ multiplex PCR, and TCRdb holds only the in-frame ones, with some missing. In the table there are under 55,000 clones, more than 85% of which are singletons. The specimen was PBMCs. This receptor was obtained from a middle-aged man with rheumatoid arthritis.

The DNA for the CDR3 is TGTGCCAGCCTGGAGGCTACTGGCAATGAGCAGTTCTTC. Residues: CASLEATGNEQFF. The chain combines TRBV19 with TRBJ2-1; perhaps TRBD2 as D (5 bases). The CDR3 is 13 amino acids. Trimming took 9 bases from V and 6 from J, leaving 15 bases between them. CDR1 LNHDA and CDR2 SQIVND come from the germline V gene (reference sequence). The variable domain in full, completed from reference TRBV19 and TRBJ2-1, reads DGGITQSPKYLFRKEGQNVTLSCEQNLNHDAMYWYRQDPGQGLRLIYYSQIVNDFQKGDIAEGYSVSREKKESFPLTVTSAQKNPTAFYLCASLEATGNEQFFGPGTRLTVL.